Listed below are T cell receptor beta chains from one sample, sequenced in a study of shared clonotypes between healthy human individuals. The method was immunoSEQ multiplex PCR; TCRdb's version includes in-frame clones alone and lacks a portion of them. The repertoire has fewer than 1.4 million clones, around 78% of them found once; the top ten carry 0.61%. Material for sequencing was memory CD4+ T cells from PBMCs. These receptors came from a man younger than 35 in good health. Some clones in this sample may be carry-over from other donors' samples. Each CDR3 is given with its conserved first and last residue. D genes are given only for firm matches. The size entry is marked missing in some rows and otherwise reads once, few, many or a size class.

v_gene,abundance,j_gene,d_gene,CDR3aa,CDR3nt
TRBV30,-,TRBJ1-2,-,CAWAQQANYGYTF,TGTGCCTGGGCTCAACAGGCTAACTATGGCTACACCTTC
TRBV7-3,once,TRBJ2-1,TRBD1,CASSTDRDNNEQFF,TGTGCCAGCAGCACGGACAGGGATAACAATGAGCAGTTCTTC
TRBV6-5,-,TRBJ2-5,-,CASSYSRTSPYSQYF,TGTGCCAGCAGTTACTCGAGGACCTCCCCGTATTCCCAGTACTTC
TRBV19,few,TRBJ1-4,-,CASSIWRNEKLFF,TGTGCCAGTAGTATTTGGCGGAATGAAAAACTGTTTTTT
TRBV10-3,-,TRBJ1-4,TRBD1,CAISGTGTNEKLFF,TGTGCCATCAGCGGGACAGGGACTAATGAAAAACTGTTTTTT
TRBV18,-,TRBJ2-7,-,CASSRSGSYEQYF,TGTGCCAGCTCCCGGTCGGGAAGTTACGAGCAGTACTTC
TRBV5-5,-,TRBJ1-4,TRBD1,CASSSTGSNEKLFF,TGTGCCAGCAGCTCGACAGGGTCAAATGAAAAACTGTTTTTT
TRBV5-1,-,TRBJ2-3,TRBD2,CASSAGDSTDTQYF,TGCGCCAGCAGCGCGGGAGACAGCACAGATACGCAGTATTTT
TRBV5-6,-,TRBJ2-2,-,CASSLALPSAGELFF,TGTGCCAGCAGCTTGGCGCTCCCATCGGCCGGGGAGCTGTTTTTT
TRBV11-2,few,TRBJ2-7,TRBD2,CASSSFWEGSYEQYF,TGTGCCAGCAGTTCTTTTTGGGAGGGCTCCTACGAGCAGTACTTC
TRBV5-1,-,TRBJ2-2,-,CASSLWAVATPRGELFF,TGCGCCAGCAGCTTGTGGGCGGTGGCGACCCCCAGAGGGGAGCTGTTTTTT
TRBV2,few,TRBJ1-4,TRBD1,CASTPTDGTGSNEKLFF,TGTGCCAGCACCCCGACGGACGGGACAGGGTCTAATGAAAAACTGTTTTTT
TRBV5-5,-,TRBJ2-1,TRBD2,CASSLAILASGRLDYNEQFF,TGTGCCAGCAGCTTGGCCATTCTGGCTAGCGGGAGGTTGGATTACAATGAGCAGTTCTTC
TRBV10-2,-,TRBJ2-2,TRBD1,CASRDRGLNTGELFF,TGCGCCAGCAGAGACAGGGGGCTGAACACCGGGGAGCTGTTTTTT
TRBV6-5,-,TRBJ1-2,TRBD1,CASSYTGGVFYGYTF,TGTGCCAGCAGTTATACAGGGGGGGTTTTCTATGGCTACACCTTC
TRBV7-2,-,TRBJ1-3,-,CASSTMPYLSGNTIYF,TGTGCCAGCAGCACAATGCCCTACCTCTCTGGAAACACCATATATTTT
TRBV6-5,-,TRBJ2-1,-,CASSLGTRDNEQFF,TGTGCCAGCAGTTTGGGGACACGAGACAATGAGCAGTTCTTC
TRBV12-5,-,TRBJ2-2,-,CASGPHTGELFF,TGTGCTAGTGGTCCACACACCGGGGAGCTGTTTTTT
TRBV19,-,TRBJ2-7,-,CASSIIRQGEQYF,TGTGCCAGTAGTATAATTCGACAAGGGGAGCAGTACTTC
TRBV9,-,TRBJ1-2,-,CASSVLGGRYGYTF,TGTGCCAGCAGCGTATTAGGGGGTCGCTATGGCTACACCTTC
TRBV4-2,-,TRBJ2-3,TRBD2,CASSPGLAGGGFDTQYF,TGTGCCAGCAGCCCGGGACTAGCGGGAGGGGGCTTTGATACGCAGTATTTT
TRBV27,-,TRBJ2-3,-,CASTARLRGASTDTQYF,TGTGCCAGCACAGCCCGGTTGAGGGGAGCGAGCACAGATACGCAGTATTTT
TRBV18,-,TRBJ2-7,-,CASSPGTETDEQYF,TGTGCCAGCTCACCAGGGACGGAAACGGACGAGCAGTACTTC
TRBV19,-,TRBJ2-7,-,CASSIAKGTESYEQYF,TGTGCCAGTAGTATAGCTAAGGGAACTGAGTCCTACGAGCAGTACTTC
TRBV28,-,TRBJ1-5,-,CASRLPGDSQPQHF,TGTGCCAGCAGACTACCTGGGGATAGTCAGCCCCAGCATTTT
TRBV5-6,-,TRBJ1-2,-,CASSSRIYGYTF,TGTGCCAGCAGCTCCAGGATCTATGGCTACACCTTC
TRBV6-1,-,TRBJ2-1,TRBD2,CASSEMGLAGVDEQFF,TGTGCCAGCAGTGAGATGGGACTAGCGGGAGTTGATGAGCAGTTCTTC
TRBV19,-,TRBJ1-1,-,CASKVQLVGNTEAFF,TGTGCCAGTAAAGTTCAGTTGGTGGGGAACACTGAAGCTTTCTTT
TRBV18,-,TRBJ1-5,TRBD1,CASSPPGQGPSQPQHF,TGTGCCAGCTCACCTCCGGGACAGGGACCAAGTCAGCCCCAGCATTTT
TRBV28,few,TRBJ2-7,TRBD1,CASTPPGQGTYEQYF,TGTGCCAGCACTCCTCCGGGACAGGGCACCTACGAGCAGTACTTC
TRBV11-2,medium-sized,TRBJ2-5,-,CASSLGQIQETQYF,TGTGCCAGCAGCTTAGGACAGATCCAAGAGACCCAGTACTTC
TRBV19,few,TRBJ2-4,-,CASSIDNRSGIQYF,TGTGCCAGTAGTATAGATAACCGGAGTGGCATTCAGTACTTC
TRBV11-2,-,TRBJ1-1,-,CASSLKSEAFF,TGTGCCAGCAGCTTAAAGAGTGAAGCTTTCTTT
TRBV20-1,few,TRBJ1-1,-,CSAQFTEAFF,TGCAGTGCCCAGTTCACTGAAGCTTTCTTT
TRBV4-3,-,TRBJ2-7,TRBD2,CASSQEAGGFEDEQYF,TGCGCCAGCAGCCAAGAAGCGGGAGGATTTGAAGACGAGCAGTACTTC
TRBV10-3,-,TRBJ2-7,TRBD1,CAIRPWQGAFEQYF,TGTGCCATCAGGCCTTGGCAGGGGGCTTTTGAGCAGTACTTC
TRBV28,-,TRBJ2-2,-,CASSLVGLVYTGELFF,TGTGCCAGCAGTTTAGTAGGACTGGTATACACCGGGGAGCTGTTTTTT
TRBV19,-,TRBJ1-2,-,CASRTTRTEKSNYGYTF,TGTGCCAGTAGGACCACCCGGACAGAAAAATCTAACTATGGCTACACCTTC
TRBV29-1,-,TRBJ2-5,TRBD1,CSVDDRASQAQYF,TGCAGCGTTGACGACAGGGCCTCTCAGGCCCAGTACTTC
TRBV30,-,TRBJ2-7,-,CAWSSRRGIYEQYF,TGTGCCTGGAGTTCCCGGAGGGGGATCTACGAGCAGTACTTC
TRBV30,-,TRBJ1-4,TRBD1,CAWQAGTAVGKLFF,TGTGCCTGGCAGGCCGGGACAGCCGTTGGAAAACTGTTTTTT
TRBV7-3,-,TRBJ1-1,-,CASSFLQNTEAFF,TGTGCCAGCAGCTTCCTTCAGAACACTGAAGCTTTCTTT
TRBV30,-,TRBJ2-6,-,CAWSRAGRPTSGANVLTF,TGTGCCTGGAGTCGGGCGGGCAGACCTACCTCTGGGGCCAACGTCCTGACTTTC
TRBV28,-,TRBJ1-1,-,CASSFGRGGNTEAFF,TGTGCCAGCAGTTTCGGGAGGGGTGGTAACACTGAAGCTTTCTTT
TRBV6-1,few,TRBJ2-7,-,CASKDRAYEQYF,TGTGCCAGCAAGGACCGCGCCTACGAGCAGTACTTC
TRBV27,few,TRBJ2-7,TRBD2,CASRDGPGLRSYEQYF,TGTGCCAGCAGAGATGGGCCGGGACTACGATCCTACGAGCAGTACTTC
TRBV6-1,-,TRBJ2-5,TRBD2,CACQSGRSSVETQYF,TGTGCCTGCCAGAGCGGGAGGTCATCCGTGGAGACCCAGTACTTC
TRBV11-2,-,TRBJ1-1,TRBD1,CASSSRDRRNTEAFF,TGTGCCAGCAGCTCGCGGGACAGGCGGAACACTGAAGCTTTCTTT
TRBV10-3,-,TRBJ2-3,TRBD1,CAISVQQGARTDTQYF,TGTGCCATCAGTGTACAACAGGGGGCGCGGACAGATACGCAGTATTTT
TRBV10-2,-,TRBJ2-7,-,CASAQGSHEQYF,TGCGCCAGCGCTCAGGGTTCCCACGAGCAGTACTTC
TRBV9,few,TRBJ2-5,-,CASSVSGDSGETQYF,TGTGCCAGCAGCGTAAGTGGGGACTCCGGAGAGACCCAGTACTTC
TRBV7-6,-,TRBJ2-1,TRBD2,CASSWTSGSYNEQFF,TGTGCCAGCAGCTGGACTAGCGGGAGTTACAATGAGCAGTTCTTC
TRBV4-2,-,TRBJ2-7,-,CASSQERLEAYEQYF,TGTGCCAGCAGCCAAGAACGCCTGGAGGCCTACGAGCAGTACTTC
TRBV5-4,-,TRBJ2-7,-,CASSRSYEQYF,TGTGCCAGCAGCCGTTCCTACGAGCAGTACTTC
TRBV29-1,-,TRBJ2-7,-,CSVHRDFPYEQYF,TGCAGCGTTCACCGGGACTTCCCCTACGAGCAGTACTTC